The subject of this entry is one T cell receptor beta chain. What it binds is not known. CDR3 length: 14 amino acids. V was pared by 4 bases and J by 4 bases, with 13 bases between. In germline, CDR1 is MNHNY, CDR2 SVGAGI (reference sequence). This record comes from a study of cytomegalovirus exposure and HLA in healthy donors. Study-wide results and limits: Researchers counted 150 to 200 TCR beta chains as cytomegalovirus-associated. Usually a TCR sequence was rare, but some public TCRs were found in many donors.

60 Vbeta and 13 Jbeta primers were used in PCR. Clones were sequenced by immunoSEQ multiplex PCR, and TCRdb holds only the in-frame ones, with some missing. This table has approximately 250,000 clones, 70% to 90% appearing once. Sequencing used PBMCs. V gene TRBV6-6 combines with J gene TRBJ1-1; a weak D match, TRBD1 (6 bases). This TCR derives from a girl aged 2-9 years in good health and CMV-seronegative. CDR3 protein: CASSSLQGATEAFF. The CDR3 DNA is TGTGCCAGCAGTTCCCTACAGGGAGCCACTGAAGCTTTCTTT.